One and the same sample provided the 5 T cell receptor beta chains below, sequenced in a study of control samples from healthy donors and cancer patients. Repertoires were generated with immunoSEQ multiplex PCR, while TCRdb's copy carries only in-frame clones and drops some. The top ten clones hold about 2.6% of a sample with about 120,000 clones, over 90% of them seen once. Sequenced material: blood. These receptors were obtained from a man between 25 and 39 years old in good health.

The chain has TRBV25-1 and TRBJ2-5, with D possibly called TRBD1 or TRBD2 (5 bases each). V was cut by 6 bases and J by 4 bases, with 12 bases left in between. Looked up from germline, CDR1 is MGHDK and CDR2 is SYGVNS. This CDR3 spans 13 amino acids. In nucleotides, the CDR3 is TGTGCCAGCAGCCCACTTGGGGGAGAGACCCAGTACTTC. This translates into CASSPLGGETQYF.

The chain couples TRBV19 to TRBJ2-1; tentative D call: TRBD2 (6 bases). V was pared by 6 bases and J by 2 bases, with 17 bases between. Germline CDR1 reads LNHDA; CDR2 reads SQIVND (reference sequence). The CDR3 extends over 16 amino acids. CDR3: CASSRPPGTAYNEQFF. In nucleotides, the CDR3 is TGTGCCAGTAGCCGTCCACCTGGGACTGCCTACAATGAGCAGTTCTTC.

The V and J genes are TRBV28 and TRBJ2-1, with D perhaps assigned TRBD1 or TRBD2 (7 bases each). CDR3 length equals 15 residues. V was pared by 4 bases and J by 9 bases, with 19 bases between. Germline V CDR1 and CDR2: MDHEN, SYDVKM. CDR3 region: CASSSSTTGRAEQFF. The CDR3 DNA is TGTGCCAGCAGTTCCAGCACGACAGGGAGGGCTGAGCAGTTCTTC.

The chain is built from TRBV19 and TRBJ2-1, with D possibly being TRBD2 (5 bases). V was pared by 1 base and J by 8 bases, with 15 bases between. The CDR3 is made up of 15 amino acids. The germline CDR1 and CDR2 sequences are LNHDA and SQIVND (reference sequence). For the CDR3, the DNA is TGTGCCAGTAGTATAGGTGGACTGAATAAGGATGAGCAGTTCTTC. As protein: CASSIGGLNKDEQFF.

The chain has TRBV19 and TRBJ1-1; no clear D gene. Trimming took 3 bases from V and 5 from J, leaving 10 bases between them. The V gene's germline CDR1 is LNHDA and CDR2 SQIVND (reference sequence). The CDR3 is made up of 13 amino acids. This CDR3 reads CASSIRSPTEAFF. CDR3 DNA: TGTGCCAGTAGTATTAGGAGTCCTACTGAAGCTTTCTTT.